This is a list of T cell receptor beta chains from one sample in a study of identifying expanded T cells in peripheral blood. This table comes from immunoSEQ multiplex PCR, and its TCRdb copy is limited to in-frame clones, with some not included. The profile shows approximately 81,000 clones, around 84% of them singletons. Sequencing used blood. These receptors all come from a person aged 18 to 70 in good health. Both conserved end residues are part of each CDR3. D genes are given only for firm matches.

d_call j_call v_call cdr3_aa cdr3_nt
TRBD1 TRBJ1-2 TRBV5-1 CASSLGTGTDYGYTF TGCGCCAGCAGCTTGGGGACCGGGACAGACTATGGCTACACCTTC
- TRBJ1-2 TRBV11-2 CASSLERTAYGYTF TGTGCCAGCAGCTTAGAAAGGACAGCCTATGGCTACACCTTC
TRBD1 TRBJ2-2 TRBV6-5 CASSYGTALTGELFF TGTGCCAGCAGTTACGGGACAGCATTGACCGGGGAGCTGTTTTTT
- TRBJ2-3 TRBV2 CASSGRLGEDTQYF TGTGCCAGCAGTGGGAGACTAGGGGAAGATACGCAGTATTTT
TRBD2 TRBJ2-4 TRBV19 CASSSSGSNIQYF TGTGCCAGTAGTTCGAGCGGGAGCAACATTCAGTACTTC
TRBD1 TRBJ1-5 TRBV19 CASEDRERNQPQHF TGTGCCAGTGAGGACAGGGAGCGCAATCAGCCCCAGCATTTT
- TRBJ2-7 TRBV5-1 CASSPASEASYEQYF TGCGCCAGCAGCCCTGCTAGCGAAGCCTCCTACGAGCAGTACTTC
TRBD1 TRBJ2-1 TRBV5-4 CAGGTGYNEQFF TGTGCCGGCGGGACAGGATACAATGAGCAGTTCTTC
- TRBJ2-3 TRBV7-9 CASSLGSGADTQYF TGTGCCAGCAGCTTAGGGAGTGGGGCAGATACGCAGTATTTT
TRBD2 TRBJ2-7 TRBV2 CASSERASNTREGLRNEQYF TGTGCCAGCAGTGAAAGGGCATCTAATACCAGGGAGGGGCTGAGGAACGAGCAGTACTTC